This passage covers 13 T cell receptor beta chains from one sample sequenced in a study of blood T cell repertoires in COVID-19 (dated by TCRdb to 2018 to 2020). The receptor library was made with the immunoSEQ multiplex PCR assay. Entries here come from immuneACCESS through TCRdb and include only in-frame sequences with V and J called. Some clones fail to appear in such tables; in the studies checked, an unresolved V gene covers under half of the shortfall, and the cause of the remainder is unknown. Recorded for this sample are 40,000 or so clones; 88% of them occurred a single time. Roughly 3.7% of the sample rests with the top ten. Sequencing was performed on peripheral blood. The receptor set was obtained from a human donor in a cohort sampled during active COVID-19.

The chain joins TRBV2 to TRBJ2-5; 8 bases agree with TRBD1. Germline CDR1 and CDR2: SNHLY and FYNNEI. This CDR3 region has 16 residues. Trimming took 7 bases from V and 4 from J; bases not matched to a gene: 14. In DNA form, the CDR3 reads TGTGCCAGCATGTATACCCAGGGGGCTGGATCAGAGACCCAGTACTTC. Protein sequence: CASMYTQGAGSETQYF.

This clone was counted only a few times. V and J are TRBV30 and TRBJ1-2; D call uncertain. V lost 2 bases and J lost 5, with 6 bases in between. The length of the CDR3 is 11 residues. The germline V gene encodes CDR1 GTSNPN and CDR2 SVGIG (reference sequence). The CDR3 DNA reads as TGTGCCTGGAGTAATTATTATGGCTACACCTTC. Translation gives CAWSNYYGYTF.

This chain joins TRBV29-1 and TRBJ2-7; 7 positions match TRBD1. Germline CDR1 reads SQVTM; CDR2 reads ANQGSEA. The CDR3 extends over 14 amino acids. Losses at the gene ends were 2 bases for V and 6 bases for J; bases not matched to a gene: 10. The CDR3 sequence is CSVEFLGTVSEQYF. CDR3 DNA: TGCAGCGTTGAATTTCTCGGGACAGTGTCCGAGCAGTACTTC.

CDR3 in DNA: TGCGCCAGCAGTCAGAGGGGGCTTAGCACAGATACGCAGTATTTT. It translates to CASSQRGLSTDTQYF. The chain couples TRBV4-3 to TRBJ2-3; 7 bases match TRBD1. Germline CDR1 and CDR2: LGHNA and YSLEER. The CDR3 totals 15 residues. With V trimmed by 6 bases and J by 0 bases, 6 bases remained unmatched.

This chain uses TRBV4-1 with TRBJ1-2, with 10 positions matching TRBD1. The CDR3 has 15 residues. Germline V gene sequence: CDR1 MGHRA, CDR2 YSYEKL. Losses at the gene ends were 3 bases for V and 4 bases for J; bases not matched to a gene: 5. In nucleotides, the CDR3 is TGCGCCAGCAGCCATGCGACAGGGGGCGGCTATGGCTACACCTTC. This encodes CASSHATGGGYGYTF.

The chain recombines TRBV4-1 with TRBJ2-1; no definite D call. The CDR3 contains 15 residues. Per germline, CDR1 MGHRA and CDR2 YSYEKL. Trimming cost V 5 bases and J 0 bases, with 11 bases left between them. CDR3 nucleotides: TGCGCCAGCAGCGCCGCGGCTGGCTCCTACAATGAGCAGTTCTTC. Translation: CASSAAAGSYNEQFF.

V is TRBV20-1 and J is TRBJ2-1; D might be TRBD1 (6 bases). This CDR3 has 11 residues. V lost 8 bases, J lost 7 bases, and 12 bases lay in between. Germline V gene lookup returns CDR1 DFQATT and CDR2 SNEGSKA (reference sequence). The CDR3 sequence: CSLEQGNEQFF. As DNA, the CDR3 is TGCAGTCTAGAACAGGGAAATGAGCAGTTCTTC.

The V gene is TRBV18, the J gene TRBJ1-5; the match to TRBD1 covers 12 bases. Trimming removed 3 bases from V and 2 bases from J; junction bases left unmatched: 2. CDR1 and CDR2 from the germline V gene are KGHSH and LQKENI. The CDR3 loop spans 16 amino acids. The CDR3 sequence is CASSPGTGGRNQPQHF. In DNA form, the CDR3 reads TGTGCCAGCTCACCTGGGACAGGGGGCCGCAATCAGCCCCAGCATTTT.

The genes are TRBV25-1 and TRBJ2-7; 7 nucleotides agree with TRBD2. The CDR3 covers 13 residues. V lost 0 bases and J lost 6; bases outside the gene matches: 2. Per germline, CDR1 MGHDK and CDR2 SYGVNS. The CDR3 DNA reads as TGTGCCAGCAGTGAATATTGGGAGGGCGAGCAGTACTTC. It yields the protein CASSEYWEGEQYF.

The genes are TRBV3-1 (or the pseudogene TRBV3-2) and TRBJ2-5; no definite D call. V lost 0 bases, J lost 3 bases, and 5 bases lay in between. CDR3 size: 13 residues. CDR1 is LGHDT, CDR2 YNNKEL, per germline (reference sequence). As DNA, the CDR3 is TGTGCCAGCAGCCAAGATCCTGAAGAGACCCAGTACTTC. It encodes CASSQDPEETQYF.

This chain joins TRBV19 and TRBJ2-7; 11 bases line up with TRBD2. Germline trimming cut 3 bases from V and 7 bases from J; bases unmatched to any gene: 5. This CDR3 has 14 amino acids. CDR1 is LNHDA and CDR2 is SQIVND in the germline V gene (reference sequence). The CDR3 nucleotides are TGTGCCAGTAGTATGCGACTAGCGGGATGGGAGCAGTACTTC. Protein sequence: CASSMRLAGWEQYF.

This chain connects TRBV18 to TRBJ2-3, with 10 nucleotides matching TRBD2. CDR3 size: 15 residues. Germline CDR1 is KGHSH and CDR2 is LQKENI. The V gene end was trimmed by 4 bases and the J gene end by 0 bases; junction bases not matched to a gene: 1. The CDR3 loop reads CASSRAGGSTDTQYF. The DNA for the CDR3 is TGTGCCAGCTCACGAGCGGGAGGGAGCACAGATACGCAGTATTTT.

The CDR3 here is CAWNRDGNTIYF. The CDR3 region has the DNA TGTGCCTGGAACAGGGATGGAAACACCATATATTTT. This sequence joins TRBV30 and TRBJ1-3; the D gene is possibly TRBD1 (6 bases). V shed 4 bases and J shed 3 bases, with 7 bases lying between them. Germline CDR1 GTSNPN, CDR2 SVGIG (reference sequence). This CDR3 has 12 amino acids. Filled out from reference TRBV30 and TRBJ1-3, the complete variable domain reads SQTIHQWPATLVQPVGSPLSLECTVEGTSNPNLYWYRQAAGRGLQLLFYSVGIGQISSEVPQNLSASRPQDRQFILSSKKLLLSDSGFYLCAWNRDGNTIYFGEGSWLTVV.